A single T cell receptor (beta chain) is shown here with its context. The protocol was immunoSEQ multiplex PCR, while the TCRdb copy is restricted to in-frame clones and leaves out a portion. The sample lists about 260,000 clones, about nine tenths seen once, with about 4% in the top ten. This sample is part of a study of blood T cell repertoires in COVID-19. Looked up from germline, CDR1 is LGHNA and CDR2 is YSLEER. The CDR3 runs 16 residues. Trimming cost V 2 bases and J 6 bases; bases outside gene matches: 9. The rearrangement joins TRBV4-3 to TRBJ2-1; TRBD1 matches at 8 bases. The receptor was isolated from a woman aged 25 to 45 with acute COVID-19. The sample was PBMCs or T cells enriched from blood (not recorded which). The DNA for the CDR3 is TGCGCCAGCAGCCAACTGACAGGGGATCCCGGCAATGAGCAGTTCTTC. It is translated as CASSQLTGDPGNEQFF.